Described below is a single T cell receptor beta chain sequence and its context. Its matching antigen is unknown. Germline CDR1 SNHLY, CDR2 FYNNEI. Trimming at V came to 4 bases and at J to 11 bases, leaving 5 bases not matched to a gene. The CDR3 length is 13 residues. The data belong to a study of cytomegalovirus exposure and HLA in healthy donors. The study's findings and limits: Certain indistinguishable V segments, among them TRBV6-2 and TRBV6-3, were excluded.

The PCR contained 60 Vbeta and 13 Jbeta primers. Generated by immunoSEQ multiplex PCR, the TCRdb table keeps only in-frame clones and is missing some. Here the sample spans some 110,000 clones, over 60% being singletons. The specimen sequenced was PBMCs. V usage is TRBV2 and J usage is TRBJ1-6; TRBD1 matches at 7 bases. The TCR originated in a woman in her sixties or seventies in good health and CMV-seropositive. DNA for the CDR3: TGTGCCAGCAGTGTTGGACAGGTTGCACCCCTCCACTTT. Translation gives CASSVGQVAPLHF.